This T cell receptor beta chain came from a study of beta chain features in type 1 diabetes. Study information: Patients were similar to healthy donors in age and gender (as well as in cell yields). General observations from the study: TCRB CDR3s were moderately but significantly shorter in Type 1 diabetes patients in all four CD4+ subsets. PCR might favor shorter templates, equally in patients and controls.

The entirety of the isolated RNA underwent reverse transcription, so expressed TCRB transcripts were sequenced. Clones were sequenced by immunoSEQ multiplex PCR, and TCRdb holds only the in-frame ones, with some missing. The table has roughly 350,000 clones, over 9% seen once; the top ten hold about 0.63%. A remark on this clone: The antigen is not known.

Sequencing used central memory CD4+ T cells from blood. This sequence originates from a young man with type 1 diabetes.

CDR3 bases: TGTGCCAGCAGTGAAGACGGACAGGGTGGCGGCTACACCTTC. Its translation is CASSEDGQGGGYTF. The chain is built from TRBV6-4 and TRBJ1-2, with TRBD1 matching 8 bases. After removal of 3 bases from V and 8 bases from J, the junction contained 8 bases not matched to a gene. The CDR3 consists of 14 residues. CDR1 is MRHNA and CDR2 is SNTAGT in the germline V gene.